The clone carrying this T cell receptor (beta chain) was counted a few times. The antigen is not known. Germline assignment: CDR1 SGHVS and CDR2 FNYEAQ. Trimming took 2 bases from V and 3 from J; bases not matched to a gene: 6. CDR3 length: 16 residues. The record originates from a study of response to subunit inactivated influenza vaccine. Points from the study as a whole: Few new T cells, the authors suggested, are recruited by each seasonal influenza vaccination.

Each CDR3 protein gets one entry after TCRdb re-called the RT-PCR reads with MiXCR. The data contain 500,000 to 600,000 distinct CDR3 sequences, over 9.5% of them seen just once; the ten biggest clones take up roughly 10%. The TCR sequence derives from a man over 45 who received an inactivated influenza vaccine. The chain joins TRBV7-6 to TRBJ2-5, with 10 bases aligning to TRBD2. This material consisted of PBMCs from blood, taken on the day of vaccination. CDR3 loop: CASSLTELAGKETQYF. CDR3 coding DNA: TGTGCCAGCAGCTTAACAGAACTAGCGGGGAAAGAGACCCAGTACTTC.